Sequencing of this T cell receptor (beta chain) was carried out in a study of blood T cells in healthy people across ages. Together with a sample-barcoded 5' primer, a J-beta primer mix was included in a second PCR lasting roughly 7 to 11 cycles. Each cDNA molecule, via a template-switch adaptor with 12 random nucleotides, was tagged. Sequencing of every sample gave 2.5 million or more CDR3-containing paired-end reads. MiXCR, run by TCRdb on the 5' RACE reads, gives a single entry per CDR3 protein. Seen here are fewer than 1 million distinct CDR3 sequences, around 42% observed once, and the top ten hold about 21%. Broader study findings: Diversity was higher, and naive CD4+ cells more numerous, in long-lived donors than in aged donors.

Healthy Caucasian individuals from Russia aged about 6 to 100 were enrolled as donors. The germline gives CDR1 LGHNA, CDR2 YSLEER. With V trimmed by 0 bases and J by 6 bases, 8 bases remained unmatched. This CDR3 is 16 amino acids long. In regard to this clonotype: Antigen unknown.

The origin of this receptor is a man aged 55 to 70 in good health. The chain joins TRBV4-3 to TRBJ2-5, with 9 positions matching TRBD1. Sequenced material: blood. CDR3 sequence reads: CASSQDFTGGEKTQYF. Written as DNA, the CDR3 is TGCGCCAGCAGCCAAGATTTTACAGGGGGCGAAAAGACCCAGTACTTC.